What follows are 2 T cell receptor beta chains derived from one specimen sequenced in a study of beta chain features in type 1 diabetes. The sequenced template was cDNA made from the entire isolated RNA. Using immunoSEQ multiplex PCR, the repertoire was profiled, and TCRdb retains in-frame clones only, with some absent. The sample consists of more than 250,000 clones, roughly 21% of them appearing once. What these receptors recognize is not known. General observations from the study: All four CD4+ subsets of Type 1 diabetes patients contained TCRB CDR3s that were moderately but significantly shorter.

Sequencing used naive CD4+ T cells from blood. These receptors all come from a woman aged 40 to 50 with type 1 diabetes.

The J gene is TRBJ2-7, the V gene TRBV2, with a tentative D call TRBD1 (6 bases). Germline V lookup: CDR1 SNHLY, CDR2 FYNNEI. There are 14 residues in the CDR3. V was cut by 7 bases and J by 6 bases, with 19 bases left in between. CDR3 bases: TGTGCCAGCACCATGAGGGCGGCCAGGGGCGAGCAGTACTTC. It yields the protein CASTMRAARGEQYF.

This clone was counted only a few times. The V call is TRBV6-6, the J call TRBJ2-1; TRBD2 is a possible D gene (5 bases). The CDR3 spans 14 residues. The V end was cut by 5 bases, the J end by 2 bases, with 10 bases between. CDR1 and CDR2 from the germline V gene are MNHNY and SVGAGI (reference sequence). The CDR3 spells CASSLDSTYNEQFF. CDR3 DNA: TGTGCCAGCAGTCTGGACTCGACCTACAATGAGCAGTTCTTC.